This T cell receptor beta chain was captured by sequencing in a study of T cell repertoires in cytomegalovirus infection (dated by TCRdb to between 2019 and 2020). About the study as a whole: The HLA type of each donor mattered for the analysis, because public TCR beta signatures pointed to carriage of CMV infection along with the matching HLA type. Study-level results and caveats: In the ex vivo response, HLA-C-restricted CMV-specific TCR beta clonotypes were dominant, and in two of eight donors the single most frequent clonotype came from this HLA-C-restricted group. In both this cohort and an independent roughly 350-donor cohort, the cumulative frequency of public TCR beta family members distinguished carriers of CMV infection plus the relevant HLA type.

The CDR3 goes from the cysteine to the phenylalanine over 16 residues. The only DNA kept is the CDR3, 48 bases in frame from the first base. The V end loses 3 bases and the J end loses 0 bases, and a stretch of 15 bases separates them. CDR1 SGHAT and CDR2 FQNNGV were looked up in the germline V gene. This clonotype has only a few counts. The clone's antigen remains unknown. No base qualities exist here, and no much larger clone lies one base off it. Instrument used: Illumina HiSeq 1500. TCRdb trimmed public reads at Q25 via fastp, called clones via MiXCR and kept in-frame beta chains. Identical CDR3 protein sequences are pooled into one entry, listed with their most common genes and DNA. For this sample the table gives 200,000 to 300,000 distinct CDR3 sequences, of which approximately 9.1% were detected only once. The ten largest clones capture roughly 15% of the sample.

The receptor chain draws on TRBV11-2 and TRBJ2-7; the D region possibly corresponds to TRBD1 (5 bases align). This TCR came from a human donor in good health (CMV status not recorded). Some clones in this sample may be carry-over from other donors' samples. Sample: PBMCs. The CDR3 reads CASSFLHTGTSYEQYF. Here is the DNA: TGTGCCAGCAGCTTCCTACACACAGGAACCTCCTACGAGCAGTACTTC. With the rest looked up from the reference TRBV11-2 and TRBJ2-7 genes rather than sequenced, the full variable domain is EAGVAQSPRYKIIEKRQSVAFWCNPISGHATLYWYQQILGQGPKLLIQFQNNGVVDDSQLPKDRFSAERLKGVDSTLKIQPAKLEDSAVYLCASSFLHTGTSYEQYFGPGTRLTVT.